These 3 T cell receptor beta chains share one sample of origin, sequenced in a study of beta chain features in type 1 diabetes listed by TCRdb under 2018. The method was the immunoSEQ multiplex PCR assay. The entire isolated RNA was reverse transcribed using the High Capacity cDNA Reverse Transcription Kit, and thus expressed TCRB transcripts were sequenced. TCRdb mirrors the immuneACCESS table, restricted to in-frame sequences. Some clones are absent from its copies; in checked studies, under half trace to an unresolved V gene, and the reason for the others is unknown. The sample table contains hundreds of thousands of clones; only one count was recorded for over 12% of them. The top ten clones comprise 0.025% to 0.03% of the sample. The sample was naive CD4+ T cells from blood. The sample's cell subset or site label, decoded: true naive CD4+ T cells. The receptors derive from a woman aged 35 to 49 in good health.

This clone was observed a few times. The chain carries TRBV18 and TRBJ1-2; TRBD1 aligns across 7 bases. The CDR3 spans 13 residues. After removal of 8 bases from V and 0 bases from J, the junction contained 3 bases not matched to a gene. Germline loops: CDR1 KGHSH, CDR2 LQKENI. DNA for the CDR3: TGTGCCAGCACGGGACAGACTAACTATGGCTACACCTTC. Translating gives CASTGQTNYGYTF.

This clone was counted ten times or more. V gene TRBV11-2 combines with J gene TRBJ2-4; no firm D call. The CDR3 extends over 13 amino acids. With 5 bases removed from V and 8 bases from J, the gap between germline ends came to 13 bases. Germline-derived CDR1 and CDR2 are SGHAT and FQNNGV. The CDR3 is CASSTDVRDIQYF. In nucleotides, the CDR3 is TGTGCCAGCAGCACTGACGTACGGGACATTCAGTACTTC.

The chain uses TRBV19 and TRBJ1-1, with 11 bases aligning to TRBD1. V was pared by 5 bases and J by 1 base, with 6 bases of the junction left unmatched. This CDR3 contains 16 residues. In germline, CDR1 is LNHDA, CDR2 SQIVND (reference sequence). DNA of the CDR3: TGTGCCAGTAGTTTCGGGACAGGGGGGAAGAACACTGAAGCTTTCTTT. Amino acids: CASSFGTGGKNTEAFF.